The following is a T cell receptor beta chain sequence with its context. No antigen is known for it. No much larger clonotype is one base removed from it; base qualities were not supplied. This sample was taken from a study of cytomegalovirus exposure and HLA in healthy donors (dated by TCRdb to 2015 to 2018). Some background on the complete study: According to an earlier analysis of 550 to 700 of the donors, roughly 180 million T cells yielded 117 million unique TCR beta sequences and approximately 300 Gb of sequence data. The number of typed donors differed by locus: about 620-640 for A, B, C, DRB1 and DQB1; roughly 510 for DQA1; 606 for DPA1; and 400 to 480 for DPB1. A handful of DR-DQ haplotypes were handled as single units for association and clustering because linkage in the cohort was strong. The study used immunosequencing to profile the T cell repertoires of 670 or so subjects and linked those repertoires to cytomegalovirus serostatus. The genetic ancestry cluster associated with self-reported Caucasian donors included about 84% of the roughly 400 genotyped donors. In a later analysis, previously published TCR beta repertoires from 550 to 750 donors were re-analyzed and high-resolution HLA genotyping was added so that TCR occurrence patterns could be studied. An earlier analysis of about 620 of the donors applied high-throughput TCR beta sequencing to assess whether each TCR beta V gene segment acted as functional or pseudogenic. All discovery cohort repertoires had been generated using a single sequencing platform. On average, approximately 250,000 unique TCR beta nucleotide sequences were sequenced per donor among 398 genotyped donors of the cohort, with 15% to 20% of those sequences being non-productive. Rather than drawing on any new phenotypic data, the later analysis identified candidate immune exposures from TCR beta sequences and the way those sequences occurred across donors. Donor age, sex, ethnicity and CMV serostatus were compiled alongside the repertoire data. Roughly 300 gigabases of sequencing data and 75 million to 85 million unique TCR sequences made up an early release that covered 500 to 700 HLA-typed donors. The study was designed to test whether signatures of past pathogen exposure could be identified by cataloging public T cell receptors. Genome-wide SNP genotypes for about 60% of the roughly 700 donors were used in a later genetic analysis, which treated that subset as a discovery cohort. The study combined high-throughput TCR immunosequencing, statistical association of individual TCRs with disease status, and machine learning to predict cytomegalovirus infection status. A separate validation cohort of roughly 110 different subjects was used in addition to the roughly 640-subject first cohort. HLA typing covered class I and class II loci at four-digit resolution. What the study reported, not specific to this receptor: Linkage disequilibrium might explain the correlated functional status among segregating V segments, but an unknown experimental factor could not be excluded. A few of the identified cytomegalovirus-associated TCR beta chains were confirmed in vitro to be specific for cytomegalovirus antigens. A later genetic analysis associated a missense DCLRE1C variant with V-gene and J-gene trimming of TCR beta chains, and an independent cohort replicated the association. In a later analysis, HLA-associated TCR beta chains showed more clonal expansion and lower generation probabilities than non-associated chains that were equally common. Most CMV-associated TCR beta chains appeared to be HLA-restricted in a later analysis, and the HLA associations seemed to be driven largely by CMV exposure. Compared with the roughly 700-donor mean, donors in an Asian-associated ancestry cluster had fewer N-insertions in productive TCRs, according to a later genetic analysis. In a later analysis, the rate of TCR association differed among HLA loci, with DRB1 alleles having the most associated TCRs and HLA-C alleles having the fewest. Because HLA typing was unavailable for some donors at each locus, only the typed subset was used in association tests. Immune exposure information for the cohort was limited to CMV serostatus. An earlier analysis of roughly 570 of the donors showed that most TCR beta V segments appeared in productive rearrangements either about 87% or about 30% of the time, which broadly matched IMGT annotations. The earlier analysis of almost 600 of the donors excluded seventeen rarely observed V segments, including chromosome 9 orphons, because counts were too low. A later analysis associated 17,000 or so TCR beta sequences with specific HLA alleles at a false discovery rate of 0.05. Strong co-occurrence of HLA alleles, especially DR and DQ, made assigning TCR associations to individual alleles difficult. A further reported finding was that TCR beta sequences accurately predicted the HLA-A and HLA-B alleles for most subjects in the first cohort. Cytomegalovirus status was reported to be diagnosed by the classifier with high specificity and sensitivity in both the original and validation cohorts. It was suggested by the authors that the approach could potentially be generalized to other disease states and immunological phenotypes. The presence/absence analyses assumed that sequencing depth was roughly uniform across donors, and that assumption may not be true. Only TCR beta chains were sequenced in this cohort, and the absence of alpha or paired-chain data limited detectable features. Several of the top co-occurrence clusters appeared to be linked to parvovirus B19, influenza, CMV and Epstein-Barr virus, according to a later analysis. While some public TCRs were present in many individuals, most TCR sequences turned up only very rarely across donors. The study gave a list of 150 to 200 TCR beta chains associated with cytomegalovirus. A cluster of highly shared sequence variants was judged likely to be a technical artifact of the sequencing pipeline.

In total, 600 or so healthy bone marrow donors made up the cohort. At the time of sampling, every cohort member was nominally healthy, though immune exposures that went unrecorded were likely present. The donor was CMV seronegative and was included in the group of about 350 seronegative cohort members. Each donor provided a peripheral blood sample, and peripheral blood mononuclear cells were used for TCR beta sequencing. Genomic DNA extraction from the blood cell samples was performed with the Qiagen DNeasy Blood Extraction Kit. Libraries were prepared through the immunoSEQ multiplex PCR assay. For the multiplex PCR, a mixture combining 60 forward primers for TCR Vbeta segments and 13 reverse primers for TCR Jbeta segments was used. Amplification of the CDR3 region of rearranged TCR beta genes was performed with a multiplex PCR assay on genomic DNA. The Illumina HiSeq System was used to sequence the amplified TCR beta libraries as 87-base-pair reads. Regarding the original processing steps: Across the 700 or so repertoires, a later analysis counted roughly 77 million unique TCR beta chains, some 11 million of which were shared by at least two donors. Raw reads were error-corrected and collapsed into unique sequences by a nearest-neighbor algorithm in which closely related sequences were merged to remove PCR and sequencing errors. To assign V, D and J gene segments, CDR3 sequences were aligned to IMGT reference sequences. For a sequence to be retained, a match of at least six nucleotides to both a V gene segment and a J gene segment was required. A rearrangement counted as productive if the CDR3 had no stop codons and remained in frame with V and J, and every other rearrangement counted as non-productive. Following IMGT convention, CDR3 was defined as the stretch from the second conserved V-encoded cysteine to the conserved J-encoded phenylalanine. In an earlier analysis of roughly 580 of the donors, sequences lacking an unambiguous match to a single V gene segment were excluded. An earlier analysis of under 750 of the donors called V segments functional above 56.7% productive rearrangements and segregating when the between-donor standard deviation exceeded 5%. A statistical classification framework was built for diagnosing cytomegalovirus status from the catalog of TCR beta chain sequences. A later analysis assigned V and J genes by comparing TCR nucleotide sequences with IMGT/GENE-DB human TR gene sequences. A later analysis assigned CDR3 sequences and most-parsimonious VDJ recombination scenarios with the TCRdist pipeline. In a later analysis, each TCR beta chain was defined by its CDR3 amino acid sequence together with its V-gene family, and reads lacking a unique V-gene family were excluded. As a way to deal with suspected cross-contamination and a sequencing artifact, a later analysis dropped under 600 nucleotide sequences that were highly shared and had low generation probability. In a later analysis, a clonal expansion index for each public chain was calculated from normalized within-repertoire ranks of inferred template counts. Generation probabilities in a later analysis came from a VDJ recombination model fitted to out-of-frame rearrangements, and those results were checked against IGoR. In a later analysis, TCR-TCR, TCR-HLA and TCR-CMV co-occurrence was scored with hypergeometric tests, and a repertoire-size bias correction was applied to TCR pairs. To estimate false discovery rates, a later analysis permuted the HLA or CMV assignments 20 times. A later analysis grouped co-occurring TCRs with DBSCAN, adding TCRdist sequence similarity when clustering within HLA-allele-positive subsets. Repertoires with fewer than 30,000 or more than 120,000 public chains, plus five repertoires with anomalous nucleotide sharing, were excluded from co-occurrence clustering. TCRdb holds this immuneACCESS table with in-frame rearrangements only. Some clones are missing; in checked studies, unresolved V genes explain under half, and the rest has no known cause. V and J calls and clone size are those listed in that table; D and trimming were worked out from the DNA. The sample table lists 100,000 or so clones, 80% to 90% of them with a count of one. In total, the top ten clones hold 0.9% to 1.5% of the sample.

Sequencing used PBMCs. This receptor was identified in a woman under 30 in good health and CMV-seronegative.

The nucleotides are TGTGCCAGCAGCCCTCAAGTAGGCAGGGTGGACACTGAAGCTTTCTTT. Its translation reads: CASSPQVGRVDTEAFF. The V gene is TRBV9 and the J gene is TRBJ1-1; the D gene is possibly TRBD1, with 5 bases matching. V and J are truncated by 4 bases and 3 bases respectively, leaving an intervening sequence of 19 bases. CDR1 and CDR2 (SGDLS, YYNGEE) derive from the germline V gene. Taken from cysteine to phenylalanine, the CDR3 has 16 residues. Only CDR3 DNA is held: 48 bases, read in frame from base 1.